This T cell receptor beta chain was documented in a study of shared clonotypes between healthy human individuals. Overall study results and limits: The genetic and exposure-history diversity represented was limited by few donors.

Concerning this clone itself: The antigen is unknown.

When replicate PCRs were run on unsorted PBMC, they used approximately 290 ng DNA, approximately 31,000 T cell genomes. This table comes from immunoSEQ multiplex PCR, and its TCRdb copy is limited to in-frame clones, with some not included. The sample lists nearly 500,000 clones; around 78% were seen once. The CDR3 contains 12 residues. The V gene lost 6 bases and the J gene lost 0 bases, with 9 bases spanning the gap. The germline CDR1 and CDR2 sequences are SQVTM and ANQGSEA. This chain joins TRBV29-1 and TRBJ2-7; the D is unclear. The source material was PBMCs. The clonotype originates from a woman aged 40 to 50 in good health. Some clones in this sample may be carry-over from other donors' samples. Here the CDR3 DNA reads TGCAGCGTGCTAGGGCACTCCTACGAGCAGTACTTC. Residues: CSVLGHSYEQYF.